This entry lists 10 T cell receptor beta chains sequenced from one sample in a study of blood T cell repertoires in COVID-19 (dated by TCRdb to 2020 to 2021). The library was generated by the immunoSEQ multiplex PCR assay. What TCRdb holds here is the immuneACCESS table cut down to in-frame rearrangements. Part of the clones is not present; checked against another copy, under half of the missing clones reflect an unresolved V gene, and the others are unexplained. The sample table contains 250,000 to 300,000 clones; only one count was recorded for roughly 87% of them. The top ten hold 2% to 2.5% of the sample. Input material: peripheral blood. The receptors originated from a woman between 50 and 59 years old who had recovered from COVID-19.

This chain joins TRBV6-5 and TRBJ2-3, with D possibly TRBD2 on 5 matching bases. The CDR3 runs to 11 residues. V lost 7 bases and J lost 4, with 6 bases in between. The germline V gene encodes CDR1 MNHEY and CDR2 SVGAGI. CDR3 loop: CASNGADTQYF. DNA of the CDR3: TGTGCCAGCAACGGGGCAGATACGCAGTATTTT.

The chain is built from TRBV6-2 or TRBV6-3 and TRBJ1-2; no reliable D call. The CDR3 contains 13 residues. The germline CDR1 and CDR2 sequences are MNHEY and SVGEGT. V was cut by 3 bases and J by 1 base, with 6 bases left in between. The CDR3 coding sequence is TGTGCCAGCAGTTATTCCAATAACTATGGCTACACCTTC. Its translation: CASSYSNNYGYTF.

The chain combines TRBV6-4 with TRBJ1-1, with D unclear. CDR1 and CDR2 from the germline V gene are MRHNA and SNTAGT. CDR3 length: 13 residues. Trimming took off 3 bases at V and 0 bases at J, with 5 bases between the two ends. CDR3 amino acids: CASSEQLNTEAFF. The CDR3 coding sequence is TGTGCCAGCAGTGAACAGTTGAACACTGAAGCTTTCTTT.

The genes are TRBV6-5 and TRBJ1-1, with TRBD1 identical over 7 bases. The CDR3 has 15 amino acids. The germline V gene encodes CDR1 MNHEY and CDR2 SVGAGI. Trimming at V came to 0 bases and at J to 2 bases, leaving 3 bases not matched to a gene. CDR3 DNA: TGTGCCAGCAGTTACTCTGGGACAGCTAACACTGAAGCTTTCTTT. Protein sequence: CASSYSGTANTEAFF.

There are a few counts of this clone. V usage is TRBV19 and J usage is TRBJ1-1, with D hard to call. The length of the CDR3 is 13 residues. Germline V gene data show CDR1 as LNHDA and CDR2 as SQIVND (reference sequence). Trimming pared 0 bases from V and 1 base from J, leaving 3 bases between. Written as DNA, the CDR3 is TGTGCCAGTAGTATAGATCAGAACACTGAAGCTTTCTTT. It translates to CASSIDQNTEAFF.

The chain has TRBV2 and TRBJ1-1, with D tentatively TRBD1 (6 bases). This CDR3 has 16 residues. Germline V gene data show CDR1 as SNHLY and CDR2 as FYNNEI. Trimming removed 5 bases from V and 2 bases from J, with 18 bases in between. Here the CDR3 DNA reads TGTGCCAGCAGTCTACTCCGGGACATAGGTAACACTGAAGCTTTCTTT. Amino acid sequence: CASSLLRDIGNTEAFF. Filled out from reference TRBV2 and TRBJ1-1, the complete variable domain reads EPEVTQTPSHQVTQMGQEVILRCVPISNHLYFYWYRQILGQKVEFLVSFYNNEISEKSEIFDDQFSVERPDGSNFTLKIRSTKLEDSAMYFCASSLLRDIGNTEAFFGQGTRLTVV.

J is TRBJ1-5 and V is TRBV5-5; 7 bases fit TRBD1. Germline V gives CDR1 SGHKS, CDR2 YYEKEE (reference sequence). The CDR3 loop spans 14 amino acids. V trimming: 7 bases; J trimming: 0 bases; junction bases outside the gene matches: 4. CDR3 DNA: TGTGCCAGCGGGACAGCCTATAGCAATCAGCCCCAGCATTTT. This codes for CASGTAYSNQPQHF.

This chain links TRBV18 with TRBJ1-5, with 7 nucleotides matching TRBD1. V lost 3 bases and J lost 1; bases outside the gene matches: 3. Germline CDR1 KGHSH, CDR2 LQKENI. There are 15 residues in the CDR3. The DNA of the CDR3 is TGTGCCAGCTCACCTCCGGGACAGAGCAATCAGCCCCAGCATTTT. As protein: CASSPPGQSNQPQHF.

The gene calls are TRBV30 and TRBJ2-1, with 13 bases that match TRBD2. Trimming cost V 0 bases and J 0 bases; bases outside gene matches: 11. Germline V CDR1 and CDR2: GTSNPN, SVGIG (reference sequence). This CDR3 region has 20 residues. The CDR3 nucleotides are TGTGCCTGGAGTGTATTCCGACTAGCGGGGGGAGGGCCCTCCTACAATGAGCAGTTCTTC. It specifies CAWSVFRLAGGGPSYNEQFF.

The rearrangement uses TRBV27 and TRBJ1-5, with TRBD1 identical over 7 bases. The V and J ends lost 5 bases and 3 bases, in that order; junction bases with no gene match: 4. Germline V CDR1 and CDR2: MNHEY, SMNVEV (reference sequence). The CDR3 contains 14 residues. As DNA, the CDR3 is TGTGCCAGCAGTGACAGGGCCCCCAATCAGCCCCAGCATTTT. This translates into CASSDRAPNQPQHF.